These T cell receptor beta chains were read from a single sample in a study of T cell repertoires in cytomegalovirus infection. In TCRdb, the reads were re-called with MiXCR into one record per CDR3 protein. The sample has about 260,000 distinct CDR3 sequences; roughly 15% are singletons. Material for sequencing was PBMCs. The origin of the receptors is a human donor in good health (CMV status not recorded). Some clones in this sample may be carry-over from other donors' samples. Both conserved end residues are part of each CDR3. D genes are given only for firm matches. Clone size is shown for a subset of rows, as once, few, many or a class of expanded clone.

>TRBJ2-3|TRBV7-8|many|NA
TGTGCCACCTCTCCTTTAGGGGGGCCTGGTACGCAGTATTTT
CATSPLGGPGTQYF
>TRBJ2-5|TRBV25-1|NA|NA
TGTGCCAGCAGTGATTTAGGGGCGAACCAAGAGACCCAGTACTTC
CASSDLGANQETQYF
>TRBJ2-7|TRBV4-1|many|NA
TGCGCCAGCAGCCAAATTACAGGGATCGGGTACGAGCAGTACTTC
CASSQITGIGYEQYF
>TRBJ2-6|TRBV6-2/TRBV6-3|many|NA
TGTGCCAGCAAGAAGAGCTCTGGGGCCAACGTCCTGACTTTC
CASKKSSGANVLTF
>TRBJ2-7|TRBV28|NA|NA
TGTGCCAGCAGTTTACCCCCATTAGGAGGGCAGTACTTC
CASSLPPLGGQYF
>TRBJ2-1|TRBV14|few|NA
TGTGCCAGCAGCCAAGAGAATGGCTTAGCGGAATACAATGAGCAGTTCTTC
CASSQENGLAEYNEQFF
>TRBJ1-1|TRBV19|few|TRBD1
TGTGCCAGCGGGGACAGAACGAACACTGAAGCTTTCTTT
CASGDRTNTEAFF
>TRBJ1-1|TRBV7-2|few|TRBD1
TGTGCCAGCAGCTTAGTAGGGACAGGGACTCCCACTGAAGCTTTCTTT
CASSLVGTGTPTEAFF
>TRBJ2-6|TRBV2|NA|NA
TGTGCCAGTGGGGACGGTCCCTCTGGGGCCAACGTCCTGACTTTC
CASGDGPSGANVLTF
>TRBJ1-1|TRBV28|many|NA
TGTGCCAGCAGTTCGACAGGATTGAACACTGAAGCTTTCTTT
CASSSTGLNTEAFF
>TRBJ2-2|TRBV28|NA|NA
TGTGCCAGCAGTTTTTTGGGCGGGCCCGACACCGGGGAGCTGTTTTTT
CASSFLGGPDTGELFF
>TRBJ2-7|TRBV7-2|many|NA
TGTGCCAGCAGCTTAGCTCGGGGGCACGAGCAGTACTTC
CASSLARGHEQYF
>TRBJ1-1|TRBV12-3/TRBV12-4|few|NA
TGTGCCAGCAGCCTAGCGACAGGTGGGGCTTTCTTT
CASSLATGGAFF
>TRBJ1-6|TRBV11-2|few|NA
TGTGCCAGCAGCTTACACTCAGGGGCTGGACGGAGCTCCTATAATTCACCCCTCCACTTT
CASSLHSGAGRSSYNSPLHF
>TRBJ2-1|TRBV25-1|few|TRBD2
TGTGCCAGCAGTGACTCCGGACTAGCGGGAGATGAGCAGTTCTTC
CASSDSGLAGDEQFF
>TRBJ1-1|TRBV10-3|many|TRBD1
TGTGCCGCGACCCAGGGGGGGAACACTGAAGCTTTCTTT
CAATQGGNTEAFF
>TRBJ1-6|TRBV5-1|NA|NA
TGCGCCAGCAGCTTGGATAGGGATTCACCCCTCCACTTT
CASSLDRDSPLHF